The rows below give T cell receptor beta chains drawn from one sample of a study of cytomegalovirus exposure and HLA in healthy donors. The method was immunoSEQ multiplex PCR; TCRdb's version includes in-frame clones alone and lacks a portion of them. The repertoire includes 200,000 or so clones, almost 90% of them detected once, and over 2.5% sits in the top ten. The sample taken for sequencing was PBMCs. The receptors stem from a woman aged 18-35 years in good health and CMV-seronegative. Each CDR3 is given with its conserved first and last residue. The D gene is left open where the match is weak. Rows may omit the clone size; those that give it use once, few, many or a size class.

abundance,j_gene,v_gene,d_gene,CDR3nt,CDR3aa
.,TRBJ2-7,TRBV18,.,TGTGCCAGCTCACCCCGGAGGGCCTACGAGCAGTACTTC,CASSPRRAYEQYF
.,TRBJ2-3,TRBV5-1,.,TGCGCCAGCAGTTGGGCTAGCACAGATACGCAGTATTTT,CASSWASTDTQYF
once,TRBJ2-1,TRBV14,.,TGTGCCAGCAGCCAAGTTTCACTTACCTACAATGAGCAGTTCTTC,CASSQVSLTYNEQFF
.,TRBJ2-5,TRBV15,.,TGTGCCACCAGCAGAGATATGGAGACCCAGTACTTC,CATSRDMETQYF
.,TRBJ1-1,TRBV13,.,TGTGCCAGCAGCTTAGCTTACACTGAAGCTTTCTTT,CASSLAYTEAFF
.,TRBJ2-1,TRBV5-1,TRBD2,TGCGCCAGCAGAGGGACTAGCGTCTACAATGAGCAGTTCTTC,CASRGTSVYNEQFF
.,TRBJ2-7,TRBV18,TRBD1,TGTGCCAGCTCATCCGGACAGGGGAGGTCCTACGAGCAGTACTTC,CASSSGQGRSYEQYF
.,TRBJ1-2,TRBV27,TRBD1,TGTGCCAGCAGTTTGCGACAGGGTTATGGCTACACCTTC,CASSLRQGYGYTF
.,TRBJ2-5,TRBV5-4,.,TGTGCCAGCAGCTTTAAGGGGTCAGAGACCCAGTACTTC,CASSFKGSETQYF
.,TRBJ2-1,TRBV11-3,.,TGTGCCAGCAGCCTCTTTGGGCAGAGCAATGAGCAGTTCTTC,CASSLFGQSNEQFF
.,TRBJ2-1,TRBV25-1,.,TGTGCCAGCAGTGATGGCAACTACAATGAGCAGTTCTTC,CASSDGNYNEQFF
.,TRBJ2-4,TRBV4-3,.,TGCGCCAGCAGCCAAGAGGAGAATGAAAACATTCAGTACTTC,CASSQEENENIQYF
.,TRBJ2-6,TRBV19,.,TGTGCCAGTAGTAACCAGGGGTCCGGGGCCAACGTCCTGACTTTC,CASSNQGSGANVLTF
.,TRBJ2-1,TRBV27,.,TGTGCCAGCAGTCCCAACCTTCAGGGTCTCCCCCGGTGGAGCTCCTACAATGAGCAGTTCTTC,CASSPNLQGLPRWSSYNEQFF
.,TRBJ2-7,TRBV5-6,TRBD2,TGTGCCAGCAGCCGGACTAGCGGCGAGCAGTACTTC,CASSRTSGEQYF
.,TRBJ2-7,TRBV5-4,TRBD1,TGTGCCAGCAGCCGGGGACAGGTGCCCTACGAGCAGTACTTC,CASSRGQVPYEQYF
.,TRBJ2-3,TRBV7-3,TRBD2,TGTGCCAGCAGCTCTTCTAGCGGGAGCACAGATACGCAGTATTTT,CASSSSSGSTDTQYF
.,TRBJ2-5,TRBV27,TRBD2,TGTGCCAGCAGTTTGACTAGCGCCCAAGAGACCCAGTACTTC,CASSLTSAQETQYF
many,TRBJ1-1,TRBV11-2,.,TGTGCCAGCAGCGCGAGCGCCACTGAAGCTTTCTTT,CASSASATEAFF
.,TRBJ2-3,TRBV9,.,TGTGCCAGCAGCGACCCGAGACAGGGACTTGGCACAGATACGCAGTATTTT,CASSDPRQGLGTDTQYF
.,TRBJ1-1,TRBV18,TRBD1,TGTGCCAGCTCGTCGGCGGACAGGGGTAGCACTGAAGCTTTCTTT,CASSSADRGSTEAFF
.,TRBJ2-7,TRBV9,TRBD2,TGTGCCAGCAGCGTAGCGAGCGGGAGGGATGGGCCCTACGAGCAGTACTTC,CASSVASGRDGPYEQYF
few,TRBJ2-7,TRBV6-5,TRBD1,TGTGCCAGCAGTCGCACAGGGGGCGAGCAGTACTTC,CASSRTGGEQYF